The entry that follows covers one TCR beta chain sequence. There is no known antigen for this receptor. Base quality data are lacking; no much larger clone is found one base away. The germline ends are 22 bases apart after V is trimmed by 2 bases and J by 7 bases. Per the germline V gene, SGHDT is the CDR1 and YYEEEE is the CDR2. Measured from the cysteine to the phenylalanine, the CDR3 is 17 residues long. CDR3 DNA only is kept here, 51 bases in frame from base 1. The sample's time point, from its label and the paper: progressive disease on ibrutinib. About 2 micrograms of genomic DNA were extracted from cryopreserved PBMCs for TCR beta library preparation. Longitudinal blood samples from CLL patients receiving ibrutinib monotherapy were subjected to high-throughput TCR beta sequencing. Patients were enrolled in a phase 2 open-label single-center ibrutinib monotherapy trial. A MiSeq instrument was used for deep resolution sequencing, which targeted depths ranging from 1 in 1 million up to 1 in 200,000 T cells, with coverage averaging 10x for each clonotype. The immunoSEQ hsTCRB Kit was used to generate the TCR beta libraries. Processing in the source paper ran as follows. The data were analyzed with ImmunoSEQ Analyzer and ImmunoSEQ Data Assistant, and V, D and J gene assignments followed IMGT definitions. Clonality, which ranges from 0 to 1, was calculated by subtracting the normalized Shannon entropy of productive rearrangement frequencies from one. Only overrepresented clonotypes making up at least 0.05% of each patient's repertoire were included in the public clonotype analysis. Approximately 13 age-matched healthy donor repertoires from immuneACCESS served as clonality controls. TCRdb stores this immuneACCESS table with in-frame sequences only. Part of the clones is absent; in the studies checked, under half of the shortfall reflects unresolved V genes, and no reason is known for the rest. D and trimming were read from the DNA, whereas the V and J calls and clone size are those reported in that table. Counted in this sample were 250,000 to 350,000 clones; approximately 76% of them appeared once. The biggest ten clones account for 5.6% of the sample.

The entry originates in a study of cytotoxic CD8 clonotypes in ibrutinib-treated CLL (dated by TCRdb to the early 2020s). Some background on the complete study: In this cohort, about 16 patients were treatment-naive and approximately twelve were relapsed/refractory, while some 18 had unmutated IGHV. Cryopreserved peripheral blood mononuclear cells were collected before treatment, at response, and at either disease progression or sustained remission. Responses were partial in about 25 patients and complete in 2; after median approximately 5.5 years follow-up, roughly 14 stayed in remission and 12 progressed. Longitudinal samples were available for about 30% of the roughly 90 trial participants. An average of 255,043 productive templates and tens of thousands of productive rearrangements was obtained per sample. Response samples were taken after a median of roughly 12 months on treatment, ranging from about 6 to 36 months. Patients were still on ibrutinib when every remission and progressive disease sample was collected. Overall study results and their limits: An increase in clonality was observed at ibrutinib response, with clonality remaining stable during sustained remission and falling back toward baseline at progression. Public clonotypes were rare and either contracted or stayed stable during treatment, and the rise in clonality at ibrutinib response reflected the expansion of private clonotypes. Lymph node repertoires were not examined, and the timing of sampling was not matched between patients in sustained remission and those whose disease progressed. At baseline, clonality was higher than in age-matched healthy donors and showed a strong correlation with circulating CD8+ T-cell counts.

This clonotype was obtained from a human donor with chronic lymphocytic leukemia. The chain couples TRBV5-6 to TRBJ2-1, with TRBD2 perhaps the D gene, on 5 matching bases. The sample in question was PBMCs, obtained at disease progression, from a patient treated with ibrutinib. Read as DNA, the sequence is TGTGCCAGCAGCTTACCGGGCCTCCCGGCGAGAGGGAATGAGCAGTTCTTC. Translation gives CASSLPGLPARGNEQFF.